This paragraph covers one TCR beta chain sequence. Random hexamers primed reverse transcription of about 0.45 to 1 ug RNA. Amplification of TCR beta CDR3 spanned 54 Vbeta and 13 Jbeta via immunoSEQ multiplex PCR. TCRdb independently ran MiXCR on the immunoSEQ multiplex PCR reads; one entry per CDR3 protein. Of fewer than 300,000 distinct CDR3 sequences in the sample, approximately 85% were seen once. The record originates from a study of CD8 T cells in Susac syndrome. V gave up 7 bases and J gave up 1 base; unmatched junction bases: 8. CDR1 is SGHDN and CDR2 is FVKESK in the germline V gene. The CDR3 has 16 residues.

The receptor was isolated from a human donor with multiple sclerosis. The chain carries TRBV14 and TRBJ2-2; 8 bases fit TRBD2. Sequenced sample: CD8+ T cells from PBMCs. The CDR3 is CASTTPGGENTGELFF. CDR3 bases: TGTGCCAGCACCACTCCGGGAGGGGAGAACACCGGGGAGCTGTTTTTT.